The 18 T cell receptor beta chains below all came from one sample that was sequenced in a study of blood T cell repertoires in COVID-19 (dated by TCRdb to 2020 to 2022). Libraries were made using the immunoSEQ multiplex PCR assay. Held by TCRdb, this immuneACCESS table contains in-frame sequences only and omits some clones. Under half of the omission traces to an unresolved V gene where checked; the cause of the rest is unknown. Across this sample there are 410,000 or so clones, with about 88% seen only once. The ten top clones hold 1.5% to 1.8% of the sample. Sequenced input: peripheral blood. These receptors were taken from a woman aged 40-49 years with COVID-19, enrolled during active disease.

The genes are TRBV7-9 and TRBJ1-2; weak D call: TRBD1 (6 bases). The CDR3 runs 14 residues. Per germline, CDR1 SEHNR and CDR2 FQNEAQ (reference sequence). V lost 5 bases and J lost 0, with 10 bases in between. The CDR3 loop is CASSRDIPNYGYTF. CDR3 in DNA: TGTGCCAGCAGCCGGGACATACCTAACTATGGCTACACCTTC.

The chain has TRBV4-1 and TRBJ2-7; the D gene is possibly TRBD2 (6 bases). The germline CDR1 and CDR2 sequences are MGHRA and YSYEKL. The CDR3 consists of 17 residues. Trimming cost V 1 base and J 6 bases, with 22 bases left between them. In nucleotides, the CDR3 is TGCGCCAGCAGCCAAGCTTGGAGGGGCGAGGCGGCTTCCGAGCAGTACTTC. It yields the protein CASSQAWRGEAASEQYF.

The V and J genes are TRBV18 and TRBJ1-1; TRBD1 might be the D (6 bases). Deletions cut 6 bases from V and 5 bases from J, with 10 bases between. In germline, CDR1 is KGHSH, CDR2 LQKENI. There are 12 residues in the CDR3. CDR3 in DNA: TGTGCCAGCTCGCGCGACAGGACTGAAGCTTTCTTT. The encoded protein is CASSRDRTEAFF.

The rearrangement joins TRBV6-2 or TRBV6-3 to TRBJ1-2; the D gene is possibly TRBD1 (5 bases). The CDR3 has 14 amino acids. Deletions cut 4 bases from V and 3 bases from J, with 12 bases between. Germline CDR1 is MNHEY and CDR2 is SVGEGT. The CDR3 DNA reads TGTGCCAGCAGTTCCTTCTGGGGGGACTATGGCTACACCTTC. Its translation: CASSSFWGDYGYTF.

This sequence joins TRBV19 and TRBJ1-1; D is possibly TRBD1 (5 bases). V was shortened by 1 base and J by 9 bases, with 15 bases between the two germline ends. Germline CDR1 and CDR2: LNHDA and SQIVND (reference sequence). The CDR3 runs 14 residues. The CDR3 DNA sequence: TGTGCCAGTAGTATAGTGTGGGGCGGCGGACAAGCTTTCTTT. Encoded protein: CASSIVWGGGQAFF.

The chain uses TRBV4-1 and TRBJ1-4, with TRBD1 identical over 7 bases. Trimming at V came to 0 bases and at J to 8 bases, leaving 9 bases not matched to a gene. CDR1 is MGHRA, CDR2 YSYEKL, per germline. The CDR3 is 16 residues long. CDR3 bases: TGCGCCAGCAGCCAAGATAGCGGGGCAGGGGGGGAAAAACTGTTTTTT. This gives the protein CASSQDSGAGGEKLFF.

This sequence joins TRBV7-3 and TRBJ2-1; D perhaps matches TRBD1 (6 bases). V was pared by 1 base and J by 7 bases, with 14 bases between. Germline values: CDR1 SGHTA, CDR2 FQGTGA. This CDR3 spans 15 amino acids. The CDR3 spells CASSLNGQKLNEQFF. Written as DNA, the CDR3 is TGTGCCAGCAGCTTAAACGGACAGAAGCTAAATGAGCAGTTCTTC.

Written as DNA, the CDR3 is TGTGCCAGCAGCCCCTTGAAGGGGTTACACACCGGGGAGCTGTTTTTT. It yields the protein CASSPLKGLHTGELFF. The genes are TRBV3-1 (or the pseudogene TRBV3-2) and TRBJ2-2; possibly TRBD1 for D (5 bases). The V gene's germline CDR1 is LGHDT and CDR2 YNNKEL (reference sequence). V was trimmed by 4 bases and J by 3 bases, leaving 15 bases between them. This CDR3 is 16 amino acids long.

This rearrangement joins TRBV10-3 to TRBJ1-6; weak D call: TRBD1 (6 bases). CDR1 ENHRY and CDR2 SYGVKD come from the germline V gene. The CDR3 spans 13 residues. V was clipped by 10 bases and J by 10 bases, with 17 bases between them. The CDR3: CATQGSEGSPLHF. For the CDR3, the DNA is TGTGCCACCCAGGGGAGTGAGGGATCACCCCTCCACTTT.

V and J are TRBV18 and TRBJ2-1; 9 bases map to TRBD2. Germline V CDR1 and CDR2: KGHSH, LQKENI. Germline trimming cut 2 bases from V and 6 bases from J; bases unmatched to any gene: 5. This CDR3 spans 15 amino acids. The CDR3 protein is CASSPNSGGINEQFF. As DNA, the CDR3 is TGTGCCAGCTCACCAAACAGCGGGGGGATCAATGAGCAGTTCTTC.

This chain connects TRBV28 to TRBJ1-5, with 7 bases lining up with TRBD1. Per germline, CDR1 MDHEN and CDR2 SYDVKM. The CDR3 is 16 amino acids. The ends lost 2 bases at V and 2 bases at J; junction bases unmatched: 6. DNA of the CDR3: TGTGCCAGCAGTTTAGTGCAGGGGGGAGGCAATCAGCCCCAGCATTTT. This encodes CASSLVQGGGNQPQHF.

V gene TRBV4-3 combines with J gene TRBJ2-6, with D possibly TRBD1 on 6 matching bases. The CDR3 has 17 residues. V was clipped by 1 base and J by 4 bases, with 14 bases between them. CDR1 is LGHNA and CDR2 is YSLEER in the germline V gene. The DNA of the CDR3 is TGCGCCAGCAGCCAAGGGTCAGGGGCCCGAGGGGCCAACGTCCTGACTTTC. This translates into CASSQGSGARGANVLTF.

This clone came up once. The chain is built from TRBV2 and TRBJ2-7; 13 bases are shared with TRBD2. V lost 8 bases, J lost 0 bases, and 7 bases stayed unmatched. The CDR3 extends over 16 amino acids. The germline V gene encodes CDR1 SNHLY and CDR2 FYNNEI. The CDR3 DNA reads TGTGCCAGCCACCGACTAGCGGGGGGCCTCTCCTACGAGCAGTACTTC. As protein: CASHRLAGGLSYEQYF.

The chain combines TRBV12-5 with TRBJ2-1; TRBD2 matches 9 bases. Trimming at V came to 0 bases and at J to 7 bases, leaving 7 bases not matched to a gene. This CDR3 region has 16 residues. CDR1 and CDR2 (germline): LGHNT, FRNRAP. CDR3 coding DNA: TGTGCTAGTGGTTTGGTAAGCCTAGCGGGATGGAATGAGCAGTTCTTC. This codes for CASGLVSLAGWNEQFF. Supplemented by reference TRBV12-5 and TRBJ2-1, the full variable domain reads DARVTQTPRHKVTEMGQEVTMRCQPILGHNTVFWYRQTMMQGLELLAYFRNRAPLDDSGMPKDRFSAEMPDATLATLKIQPSEPRDSAVYFCASGLVSLAGWNEQFFGPGTRLTVL.

The chain couples TRBV5-1 to TRBJ1-1; TRBD1 agrees at 7 bases. V lost 1 base and J lost 4; bases outside the gene matches: 4. CDR3 length equals 14 residues. Germline CDR1 and CDR2: SGHRS and YFSETQ. The CDR3 DNA sequence: TGCGCCAGCAGCTTGCCAGGGGGAGGCACTGAAGCTTTCTTT. Translated: CASSLPGGGTEAFF.

The chain has TRBV7-2 and TRBJ1-2; a possible D gene is TRBD1 (6 bases). The CDR3 extends over 16 amino acids. Between the trimmed V and J ends, which lost 5 bases and 1 base, there was a span of 17 bases. The germline V gene encodes CDR1 SGHTA and CDR2 FQGNSA. Here the CDR3 reads CASSPPGQSLNYGYTF. The CDR3 bases are TGTGCCAGCAGCCCACCCGGACAGAGTCTTAACTATGGCTACACCTTC.

The chain is built from TRBV27 and TRBJ1-2; 7 positions agree with TRBD1. This CDR3 has 15 amino acids. Germline CDR1 MNHEY, CDR2 SMNVEV (reference sequence). Trimming cost V 6 bases and J 2 bases; bases outside gene matches: 9. CDR3 sequence: CASSSLAGGNYGYTF. DNA for the CDR3: TGTGCCAGCAGCTCCCTTGCAGGGGGAAACTATGGCTACACCTTC.

This clone was detected a few times. The chain joins TRBV27 to TRBJ1-1; 9 bases align to TRBD1. Trimming at V came to 6 bases and at J to 2 bases, leaving 4 bases not matched to a gene. This CDR3 spans 14 amino acids. The germline gives CDR1 MNHEY, CDR2 SMNVEV (reference sequence). The CDR3: CASRTTGGNTEAFF. CDR3 coding DNA: TGTGCCAGCAGAACTACAGGGGGCAACACTGAAGCTTTCTTT.